Presented here are 8 T cell receptor beta chains from one specimen sequenced in a study of OX40 agonist ivuxolimab in advanced cancers. Using immunoSEQ multiplex PCR, the repertoire was profiled, and TCRdb retains in-frame clones only, with some absent. The sample contains roughly 76,000 clones, 75% to 85% of which appear only once. This sample comprised CD4+ or CD8+ T cells sorted from blood, obtained in a trial of the OX40 agonist ivuxolimab. The receptors come from an adult with an advanced solid tumor such as melanoma, head and neck, liver or kidney cancer.

The chain carries TRBV5-4 and TRBJ1-2; D uncertain. Germline CDR1 SGHNT, CDR2 YYREEE (reference sequence). The CDR3 sequence is 15 residues long. Trimming took off 0 bases at V and 0 bases at J, with 9 bases between the two ends. This chain's CDR3 is CASSLGLPANYGYTF. The DNA of the CDR3 is TGTGCCAGCAGCTTGGGGTTACCAGCTAACTATGGCTACACCTTC.

The chain employs TRBV7-8 and TRBJ1-5; 11 bases are a match to TRBD1. V dropped 6 bases and J dropped 7; count of bases not matched to a gene: 8. The CDR3 runs to 15 residues. The germline V gene encodes CDR1 SGHVS and CDR2 FQNEAQ. The CDR3 region has the DNA TGTGCCAGCAGACCGGGACAGGGGGAAGGACAGCCCCAGCATTTT. It codes for CASRPGQGEGQPQHF.

The chain carries TRBV4-3 and TRBJ1-4; TRBD1 aligns across 9 bases. Losses at the gene ends were 1 base for V and 8 bases for J; bases not matched to a gene: 11. CDR1 and CDR2 from the germline V gene are LGHNA and YSLEER. This CDR3 is built from 17 residues. CDR3 protein: CASSQGSNDRGREKLFF. CDR3 in DNA: TGCGCCAGCAGCCAAGGGTCTAATGACAGGGGGAGGGAAAAACTGTTTTTT.

The chain has TRBV7-2 and TRBJ2-7; D is unresolved. V was cut by 0 bases and J by 3 bases, with 6 bases left in between. Germline loops: CDR1 SGHTA, CDR2 FQGNSA. The CDR3 sequence is 13 residues long. DNA for the CDR3: TGTGCCAGCAGCTTAGCCCTGAGCTACGAGCAGTACTTC. Protein sequence: CASSLALSYEQYF.

This sequence joins TRBV7-3 and TRBJ1-1; the D is unclear. The germline gives CDR1 SGHTA, CDR2 FQGTGA. The CDR3 runs to 13 residues. Trimming shortened V by 2 bases and J by 2 bases, and 6 bases separated the two germline ends. CDR3 sequence reads: CASSLQINTEAFF. DNA for the CDR3: TGTGCCAGCAGCTTACAGATCAACACTGAAGCTTTCTTT. Supplemented by reference TRBV7-3 and TRBJ1-1, the full variable domain reads GAGVSQTPSNKVTEKGKYVELRCDPISGHTALYWYRQSLGQGPEFLIYFQGTGAADDSGLPNDRFFAVRPEGSVSTLKIQRTERGDSAVYLCASSLQINTEAFFGQGTRLTVV.

A few counts support this clone. The rearrangement uses TRBV6-5 and TRBJ2-7; tentative D call: TRBD1 (5 bases). Trimming removed 5 bases from V and 3 bases from J, with 11 bases in between. The CDR3 extends over 13 amino acids. Germline V lookup: CDR1 MNHEY, CDR2 SVGAGI. CDR3 sequence (DNA): TGTGCCAGCAGTGACCGGACACTCTACGAGCAGTACTTC. Its protein is CASSDRTLYEQYF.

This clone was seen only a few times. The genes are TRBV7-2 and TRBJ2-2, with a weak D call TRBD2 (5 bases). Germline loops: CDR1 SGHTA, CDR2 FQGNSA. The CDR3 contains 15 residues. The ends were cut back, 1 base at V and 4 bases at J, with 10 bases in the middle. CDR3 amino acids: CASSLELVGTGELFF. The DNA for the CDR3 is TGTGCCAGCAGCTTAGAACTAGTGGGCACCGGGGAGCTGTTTTTT.

The chain uses TRBV7-9 and TRBJ2-7, with TRBD1 identical over 7 bases. Germline V CDR1 and CDR2: SEHNR, FQNEAQ (reference sequence). Germline trimming cut 4 bases from V and 4 bases from J; bases unmatched to any gene: 7. The CDR3 extends over 14 amino acids. For the CDR3, the DNA is TGTGCCAGCAGCTCGGGGACAGAACCGTACGAGCAGTACTTC. This gives the protein CASSSGTEPYEQYF.